This T cell receptor (beta chain) was identified in a study of long-term antiretroviral therapy in people with HIV. Whole-study findings and limits: Every time point showed a repertoire led by clones expanded before ART. In the period from the mid-2000s to the late 2010s, blood was collected, possibly under older ART regimens. The range of CDR3 lengths in HIV repertoires proved narrower than that found in controls.

This CDR3 has 15 amino acids. Per the germline V gene, CDR1 is SNHLY and CDR2 is FYNNEI. Trimming took 1 base from V and 7 from J; bases not matched to a gene: 6. Comments on this clone: Its antigen is not identified.

Runs used v3.0 of the immunoSEQ assay and were done at survey level. The protocol was immunoSEQ multiplex PCR, while the TCRdb copy is restricted to in-frame clones and leaves out a portion. The data hold about 21,000 clones, with approximately 81% observed a single time. The receptor comes from a man between 35 and 55 years old with HIV. The chain recombines TRBV2 with TRBJ2-7; 11 nucleotides agree with TRBD2. The sample consisted of unsorted PBMCs, taken 0.1 years before starting antiretroviral therapy. The CDR3 region is CASSEVSSGRREQYF. CDR3 DNA: TGTGCCAGCAGTGAAGTGTCTAGCGGGAGGCGAGAGCAGTACTTC.